Each of the 15 T cell receptor beta chains below was sequenced from the same sample in a study of post-analysis software for immune sequencing data. cDNA libraries for TCR beta contained unique molecular identifiers. Using its own MiXCR run on the PCR reads, TCRdb lists one record per CDR3 protein. There are almost 700,000 distinct CDR3 sequences in the sample; about 60% occur only once, and approximately 10% lies in the top ten. For these receptors, no antigen is known. Study results and limitations: Controls showed lower frequencies than patients for five TRBV segments, and TRBV5-6, TRBV5-1 and TRBV20-1 were among these.

The specimen sequenced was blood. These receptors were collected from a girl aged 2-9 years with multiple sclerosis.

The rearrangement joins TRBV29-1 to TRBJ2-4, with 7 nucleotides matching TRBD2. The closer fit of TRBJ2-7 to the DNA end suggests the J call may be wrong. The CDR3 contains 14 residues. Germline lookup yields CDR1 SQVTM and CDR2 ANQGSEA. The CDR3 nucleotides read TGCAGCGTTGATTGGGGAGGGGACCCTTACGAGCAGTACTTC. It is translated as CSVDWGGDPYEQYF.

This clonotype was counted a few times. The rearrangement joins TRBV7-9 to TRBJ2-5; D is perhaps TRBD2 (5 bases). Germline lookup yields CDR1 SEHNR and CDR2 FQNEAQ (reference sequence). CDR3 size: 14 residues. V lost 5 bases and J lost 0, with 10 bases in between. DNA of the CDR3: TGTGCCAGCAGCGTTCCGGGGTACCAAGAGACCCAGTACTTC. This codes for CASSVPGYQETQYF.

The rearrangement uses TRBV7-2 and TRBJ2-5; D not resolved. CDR1 is SGHTA and CDR2 is FQGNSA in the germline V gene. Between the trimmed V and J ends, which lost 8 bases and 3 bases, there was a span of 19 bases. The CDR3 covers 15 residues. CDR3 nucleotide sequence: TGTGCCAGCTCACCACCCACGTCTGGGGAAGAGACCCAGTACTTC. This encodes CASSPPTSGEETQYF.

The chain couples TRBV3-1 to TRBJ1-5, with TRBD1 identical over 8 bases. The CDR3 totals 15 residues. From germline, CDR1 is LGHDT and CDR2 YNNKEL (reference sequence). Losses at the gene ends were 1 base for V and 7 bases for J; bases not matched to a gene: 6. CDR3 sequence (DNA): TGTGCCAGCAGCCAAGGGCAGGGGGCGTGGCAGCCCCAGCATTTT. Its translation: CASSQGQGAWQPQHF.

The J gene is TRBJ2-1, the V gene TRBV7-2; 7 bases fit TRBD2. V shed 5 bases, J shed 5 bases, and the junction held 18 bases outside the gene matches. Per germline, CDR1 SGHTA and CDR2 FQGNSA. The CDR3 is 18 residues long. For the CDR3, the DNA is TGTGCCAGCAGCCTCCCGGAGGGAGCGGGGATTTACCACAATGAGCAGTTCTTC. Amino acid sequence: CASSLPEGAGIYHNEQFF. Complete variable domain (other parts from reference TRBV7-2 and TRBJ2-1): GAGVSQSPSNKVTEKGKDVELRCDPISGHTALYWYRQSLGQGLEFLIYFQGNSAPDKSGLPSDRFSAERTGGSVSTLTIQRTQQEDSAVYLCASSLPEGAGIYHNEQFFGPGTRLTVL.

This chain joins TRBV6-6 and TRBJ2-1; TRBD2 is a possible D gene (6 bases). The CDR3 runs to 17 residues. Trimming took off 6 bases at V and 0 bases at J, with 18 bases between the two ends. Looked up from germline, CDR1 is MNHNY and CDR2 is SVGAGI (reference sequence). The CDR3 nucleotides are TGTGCCAGCAGCCCACTCTCTAGCGCCACCTCCTACAATGAGCAGTTCTTC. It translates to CASSPLSSATSYNEQFF.

Comments on this clonotype: The junction does not match germline at one end; this may be a read error. This chain links TRBV12-3 or TRBV12-4 with TRBJ2-1, with 9 bases matching TRBD2. The CDR3 sequence is 14 residues long. The CDR3 sequence: CASGFLAGIDEQFF. CDR3 in DNA: TGTGCCAGCGGTTTTCTAGCGGGGATCGATGAGCAGTTCTTC.

The gene calls are TRBV7-3 and TRBJ1-1, with 9 bases lining up with TRBD1. Germline CDR1 reads SGHTA; CDR2 reads FQGTGA. The length of the CDR3 is 13 residues. Trimming at V came to 4 bases and at J to 8 bases, leaving 5 bases not matched to a gene. CDR3 coding DNA: TGTGCCAGCAGCTCGGGACAGGGTCGAGAAGCTTTCTTT. Encoded protein: CASSSGQGREAFF.

CDR3 loop: CASSFGGGSYEQFF. Here the CDR3 DNA reads TGTGCCAGCAGTTTCGGGGGTGGCAGCTATGAGCAGTTCTTC. The V call is TRBV12-3 or TRBV12-4, the J call TRBJ2-1, with D possibly being TRBD2 (6 bases). CDR3 size: 14 residues. V lost 3 bases and J 8 bases, leaving 14 bases between the germline ends.

The gene calls are TRBV4-2 and TRBJ2-1, with TRBD2 as a possible D gene (5 bases). The CDR3 runs 16 residues. Germline CDR1 is LGHNA and CDR2 is YNFKEQ. Trimming left V 0 bases short and J 2 bases short, with 11 bases between. The CDR3 DNA is TGTGCCAGCAGCCAAGACAAGAGCGGAACCTACAATGAGCAGTTCTTC. This sequence encodes CASSQDKSGTYNEQFF.

The chain has TRBV20-1 and TRBJ1-1; D remains unclear. Germline-derived CDR1 and CDR2 are DFQATT and SNEGSKA (reference sequence). Between the trimmed V and J ends, which lost 1 base and 7 bases, there was a span of 7 bases. The CDR3 is 11 residues long. In nucleotides, the CDR3 is TGCAGTGCTAGAGTGGCAGGTGAAGCTTTCTTT. Protein: CSARVAGEAFF.

V is TRBV29-1 and J is TRBJ2-5, with 9 positions matching TRBD2. The ends lost 6 bases at V and 0 bases at J; junction bases unmatched: 8. The CDR3 loop spans 15 amino acids. The germline V gene has CDR1 SQVTM and CDR2 ANQGSEA. The CDR3 here is CSVLGTSSHQETQYF. The DNA for the CDR3 is TGCAGCGTCTTGGGGACTAGCTCCCACCAAGAGACCCAGTACTTC.

The V and J genes are TRBV27 and TRBJ2-3; 9 bases match TRBD1. Germline assignment: CDR1 MNHEY and CDR2 SMNVEV (reference sequence). The V and J ends lost 4 bases and 5 bases, in that order; junction bases with no gene match: 7. The CDR3 consists of 15 residues. This CDR3 is CASSSGQGPGDTQYF. CDR3 in DNA: TGTGCCAGCAGTTCCGGACAGGGGCCGGGAGATACGCAGTATTTT.

The chain uses TRBV7-8 and TRBJ2-7; the match to TRBD2 covers 7 bases. J lost 3 bases, V lost 5 bases, and 7 bases had no gene match. Per germline, CDR1 SGHVS and CDR2 FQNEAQ. This CDR3 comprises 14 residues. The CDR3 protein is CASSPEGGSYEQYF. For the CDR3, the DNA is TGTGCCAGCAGCCCGGAGGGCGGGAGCTACGAGCAGTACTTC. The full variable domain, its missing parts supplied by reference TRBV7-8 and TRBJ2-7, is GAGVSQSPRYKVAKRGQDVALRCDPISGHVSLFWYQQALGQGPEFLTYFQNEAQLDKSGLPSDRFFAERPEGSVSTLKIQRTQQEDSAVYLCASSPEGGSYEQYFGPGTRLTVT.

The chain uses TRBV5-1 and TRBJ2-2; 7 positions agree with TRBD1. The CDR3 is 18 amino acids. Germline V gene data show CDR1 as SGHRS and CDR2 as YFSETQ. The J segment lost 5 bases and the V segment lost 4 bases, leaving 17 bases of the junction unmatched. CDR3 sequence (DNA): TGCGCCAGCAGCCCGTACCCCATGACAGGGCGACAAACCGGGGAGCTGTTTTTT. Its translation is CASSPYPMTGRQTGELFF.